This entry lists 32 T cell receptor beta chains sequenced from one sample in a study of T-cell reconstitution after alpha-beta-depleted transplantation in children. Construction of the TCRbeta library involved unique molecular identifiers. TCRdb re-called the PCR reads with MiXCR, one entry per CDR3 protein. The sample has about 440,000 distinct CDR3 sequences; about 45% are singletons. The starting material was PBMCs, obtained before TCRalphabeta/CD19-depleted stem cell transplant. The receptor source for this set is a girl aged 2-10 years with aplastic anemia, due to receive a stem cell transplant.

This clonotype was found a few times. The J gene is TRBJ2-1, the V gene TRBV20-1; 8 nucleotides agree with TRBD1. This CDR3 spans 13 amino acids. Germline loops: CDR1 DFQATT, CDR2 SNEGSKA (reference sequence). DNA of the CDR3: TGCAGCCGCCAAAAGACAGGGGTGAATGAGCAGTTCTTC. This encodes CSRQKTGVNEQFF.

V and J are TRBV7-2 and TRBJ2-1; 12 positions match TRBD2. Germline V gene sequence: CDR1 SGHTA, CDR2 FQGNSA. This CDR3 has 15 amino acids. With 3 bases clipped from V and 7 bases from J, the junction kept 4 bases outside the gene matches. CDR3 sequence (DNA): TGTGCCAGCAGCTTCGGACTAGCGGGAAGGAATGAGCAGTTCTTC. As protein: CASSFGLAGRNEQFF. Drawing the rest from reference TRBV7-2 and TRBJ2-1, the complete variable domain is GAGVSQSPSNKVTEKGKDVELRCDPISGHTALYWYRQSLGQGLEFLIYFQGNSAPDKSGLPSDRFSAERTGGSVSTLTIQRTQQEDSAVYLCASSFGLAGRNEQFFGPGTRLTVL.

This clonotype is a singleton in its sample. The V call is TRBV5-1, the J call TRBJ2-3; D is possibly TRBD1 (6 bases). The CDR3 runs to 13 residues. CDR1 and CDR2 from the germline V gene are SGHRS and YFSETQ. Trimming cost V 7 bases and J 3 bases, with 12 bases left between them. This CDR3 is CASSRTETDTQYF. CDR3 coding DNA: TGCGCCAGCTCCCGGACAGAGACAGATACGCAGTATTTT.

This clonotype appeared many times. The rearrangement uses TRBV28 and TRBJ1-2; maybe TRBD1 (6 bases). The CDR3 is 16 residues long. Germline loops: CDR1 MDHEN, CDR2 SYDVKM. V lost 5 bases to trimming and J lost 0 bases, with 16 bases between them. This CDR3 is CASSLFQGTSNYGYTF. The CDR3 DNA sequence: TGTGCCAGCAGTCTATTTCAGGGGACCTCTAACTATGGCTACACCTTC.

V usage is TRBV10-3 and J usage is TRBJ1-4, with TRBD1 matching over 8 bases. There are 14 residues in the CDR3. V shed 10 bases and J 4 bases; nucleotides not matched to a gene: 8. Germline CDR1 reads ENHRY; CDR2 reads SYGVKD. DNA of the CDR3: TGTGCCACCCAGCCGGGACAGGTTAATGAAAAACTGTTTTTT. As protein: CATQPGQVNEKLFF.

The rearrangement uses TRBV28 and TRBJ2-5; 8 bases agree with TRBD1. The germline gives CDR1 MDHEN, CDR2 SYDVKM. After removal of 6 bases from V and 0 bases from J, the junction contained 9 bases not matched to a gene. The CDR3 is 16 amino acids. The CDR3 region has the DNA TGTGCCAGCAGCAGCTTCAGGGGGCAGTACCAAGAGACCCAGTACTTC. The encoded protein is CASSSFRGQYQETQYF.

The chain employs TRBV7-3 and TRBJ1-5, with TRBD1 as a possible D gene (5 bases). This CDR3 has 14 amino acids. CDR1 and CDR2 from the germline V gene are SGHTA and FQGTGA. The V and J ends lost 2 bases and 6 bases respectively, with 11 bases between them. CDR3 amino acids: CASSLQGGTQPQHF. The CDR3 DNA is TGTGCCAGCAGCTTACAGGGAGGGACTCAGCCCCAGCATTTT.

To note about this clonotype: A much more abundant neighbour one base away suggests this may be a read error. The chain has TRBV20-1 and TRBJ2-3, with D perhaps matching TRBD2 (5 bases). Germline values: CDR1 DFQATT, CDR2 SNEGSKA (reference sequence). The CDR3 has 14 residues. CDR3 in amino acids: CSARRAASTDTHYF. CDR3 sequence (DNA): TGCAGTGCTAGGAGGGCGGCTAGCACAGATACGCACTATTTT.

There are a few counts of this clonotype. The genes are TRBV5-1 and TRBJ1-5; the D gene is possibly TRBD1 (5 bases). CDR3 length: 15 amino acids. Germline CDR1 SGHRS, CDR2 YFSETQ. V gave up 0 bases and J gave up 4 bases, with 11 bases separating them. The CDR3 bases are TGCGCCAGCAGCTTGGGGGACGGACCTAATCAGCCCCAGCATTTT. It codes for CASSLGDGPNQPQHF.

This clonotype showed up just a few times. The CDR3 is CASSIDGDTGELFF. The CDR3, as DNA: TGTGCCAGTAGTATAGACGGAGACACCGGGGAGCTGTTTTTT. This chain joins TRBV19 and TRBJ2-2; no reliable D call. V gave up 0 bases and J gave up 3 bases, with 5 bases separating them. Germline V gene data show CDR1 as LNHDA and CDR2 as SQIVND (reference sequence). This CDR3 has 14 residues.

The table lists this clonotype with many counts. The DNA of the CDR3 is TGTGCCAGCAGCCCCTACCTCACCGGGGAGCTGTTTTTT. Its protein product is CASSPYLTGELFF. The gene calls are TRBV7-2 and TRBJ2-2; no clear D. The V and J ends lost 5 bases and 4 bases respectively, with 8 bases between them. The CDR3 extends over 13 amino acids. Germline-derived CDR1 and CDR2 are SGHTA and FQGNSA.

The J gene is TRBJ2-3, the V gene TRBV6-1, with 14 bases aligning to TRBD2. The germline V gene has CDR1 MNHNS and CDR2 SASEGT. V shed 6 bases, J shed 6 bases, and the junction held 11 bases outside the gene matches. This CDR3 spans 17 amino acids. CDR3 protein: CASSLGLAGVYGDTQYF. CDR3 in DNA: TGTGCCAGCAGCTTGGGACTAGCGGGAGTCTACGGGGATACGCAGTATTTT.

This clonotype was picked up one time. The rearrangement uses TRBV20-1 and TRBJ2-1; TRBD2 matches 10 bases. Germline CDR1 reads DFQATT; CDR2 reads SNEGSKA (reference sequence). This CDR3 has 15 amino acids. The junction had 3 bases not matched to a gene; V was cut back by 1 base and J by 3 bases. As DNA, the CDR3 is TGCAGTGCTAGAGGAGCGGGGGGGTACTACAATGAGCAGTTCTTC. Translating it yields CSARGAGGYYNEQFF.

This clonotype was recorded many times. For the CDR3, the DNA is TGTGCCAGCAGTGTGGAGCGGGAGTCTAAAGAGCAGTACTTC. This gives the protein CASSVERESKEQYF. The gene calls are TRBV2 and TRBJ2-7; 8 bases match TRBD2. Germline CDR1 SNHLY, CDR2 FYNNEI. CDR3 length: 14 amino acids. V gave up 4 bases and J gave up 7 bases; unmatched junction bases: 9.

This chain links TRBV20-1 with TRBJ2-7; D may be TRBD2 (6 bases). Per germline, CDR1 DFQATT and CDR2 SNEGSKA (reference sequence). CDR3 length: 15 amino acids. Between the trimmed V and J ends, which lost 3 bases and 0 bases, there was a span of 15 bases. CDR3 loop: CSASLGRGRSYEQYF. CDR3 sequence (DNA): TGCAGTGCTAGTCTTGGGCGGGGCCGCTCCTACGAGCAGTACTTC.

This clonotype was seen more than once but under ten times. The genes are TRBV14 and TRBJ2-1; D uncertain. Germline CDR1 and CDR2: SGHDN and FVKESK. The CDR3 has 16 residues. Trimming took 4 bases from V and 9 from J, leaving 22 bases between them. Here the CDR3 DNA reads TGTGCCAGCAGCCCTCTTAAAGCAAAGGTTTGGGGTGAGCAGTTCTTC. Its protein is CASSPLKAKVWGEQFF.

Many counts were recorded for this clonotype. The CDR3 DNA is TGCGCCAGCAGCTACTTAGCGGGAGGGCCGACAGATACGCAGTATTTT. Translated, it gives CASSYLAGGPTDTQYF. The chain employs TRBV5-1 and TRBJ2-3; 11 nucleotides line up with TRBD2. The CDR3 totals 16 residues. Unmatched junction bases numbered 6, after V lost 3 bases and J lost 3 bases. Germline CDR1 and CDR2: SGHRS and YFSETQ.

This clonotype was recorded many times. This chain joins TRBV5-6 and TRBJ1-2; no reliable D call. Germline V lookup: CDR1 SGHDT, CDR2 YYEEEE. V shed 0 bases and J shed 4 bases, with 19 bases lying between them. This CDR3 has 17 residues. The CDR3 DNA sequence: TGTGCCAGCAGCTTGGGAGACTTTGGGGATCCGTTCTATGGCTACACCTTC. This encodes CASSLGDFGDPFYGYTF.

This chain joins TRBV7-2 and TRBJ1-5; maybe TRBD1 (5 bases). In germline, CDR1 is SGHTA, CDR2 FQGNSA. The CDR3 spans 13 residues. The germline V and J ends were trimmed by 8 bases and 2 bases, with 10 bases remaining between them. The CDR3 here is CASAGGGNQPQHF. CDR3 bases: TGTGCCAGCGCGGGGGGAGGCAATCAGCCCCAGCATTTT. Variable domain in full (rest from reference TRBV7-2 and TRBJ1-5): GAGVSQSPSNKVTEKGKDVELRCDPISGHTALYWYRQSLGQGLEFLIYFQGNSAPDKSGLPSDRFSAERTGGSVSTLTIQRTQQEDSAVYLCASAGGGNQPQHFGDGTRLSIL.

The chain combines TRBV29-1 with TRBJ2-3, with D possibly TRBD1 on 6 matching bases. Germline assignment: CDR1 SQVTM and CDR2 ANQGSEA. The ends were cut back, 6 bases at V and 3 bases at J, with 16 bases in the middle. CDR3 length equals 14 residues. The CDR3 sequence is CSVGQLLKTDTQYF. DNA for the CDR3: TGCAGCGTAGGACAGCTACTAAAAACAGATACGCAGTATTTT.

This chain connects TRBV7-9 to TRBJ2-1; 10 nucleotides align to TRBD2. V shed 5 bases and J 8 bases; nucleotides not matched to a gene: 6. Germline CDR1 is SEHNR and CDR2 is FQNEAQ (reference sequence). The CDR3 spans 14 residues. The CDR3 sequence: CASSQQRGGHEQFF. CDR3 nucleotide sequence: TGTGCCAGCAGCCAACAGCGGGGGGGGCATGAGCAGTTCTTC.

This chain connects TRBV4-1 to TRBJ2-7; maybe TRBD2 (6 bases). Looked up from germline, CDR1 is MGHRA and CDR2 is YSYEKL. The CDR3 is 15 amino acids. Trimming pared 3 bases from V and 5 bases from J, leaving 17 bases between. CDR3 nucleotide sequence: TGCGCCAGCAGCCAGCTGACTAGGAATCTCCACGAGCAGTACTTC. It encodes CASSQLTRNLHEQYF.

The chain combines TRBV5-6 with TRBJ2-2, with D possibly being TRBD2 (5 bases). This CDR3 has 13 amino acids. V lost 4 bases and J 3 bases, leaving 7 bases between the germline ends. Germline V gene sequence: CDR1 SGHDT, CDR2 YYEEEE. CDR3 in amino acids: CASSRRYTGELFF. DNA of the CDR3: TGTGCCAGCAGCCGGAGGTACACCGGGGAGCTGTTTTTT.

The chain is built from TRBV15 and TRBJ1-1; D gene unclear. The V gene lost 4 bases and the J gene lost 1 base, with 7 bases spanning the gap. Germline V lookup: CDR1 LNHNV, CDR2 YYDKDF (reference sequence). CDR3 length: 13 residues. CDR3 nucleotides: TGTGCCACCAGCATCCGCGGGAACACTGAAGCTTTCTTT. It yields the protein CATSIRGNTEAFF.

This clonotype was recorded a few times. This rearrangement joins TRBV5-1 to TRBJ1-2; D is ambiguous. The CDR3 runs to 14 residues. From germline, CDR1 is SGHRS and CDR2 YFSETQ. V lost 4 bases to trimming and J lost 3 bases, with 13 bases between them. CDR3 protein: CASSPLDRYYGYTF. DNA for the CDR3: TGCGCCAGCAGCCCATTGGACCGCTACTATGGCTACACCTTC.

The V call is TRBV3-1, the J call TRBJ1-4; D is perhaps TRBD1 (5 bases). The CDR3 is 16 amino acids. Between the trimmed V and J ends, which lost 0 bases and 4 bases, there was a span of 12 bases. Per the germline V gene, CDR1 is LGHDT and CDR2 is YNNKEL (reference sequence). As DNA, the CDR3 is TGTGCCAGCAGCCAAGATCCCAGGGCAAATAATGAAAAACTGTTTTTT. Translated, it gives CASSQDPRANNEKLFF.

This clonotype was seen a few times. This chain connects TRBV7-2 to TRBJ2-3; D may be TRBD1 or TRBD2 (5 bases each). V lost 4 bases and J lost 6, with 17 bases in between. The germline gives CDR1 SGHTA, CDR2 FQGNSA. The CDR3 totals 15 residues. In DNA form, the CDR3 reads TGTGCCAGCAGCTCGTCGGGGACCTCATATGATACGCAGTATTTT. Protein: CASSSSGTSYDTQYF.

This clonotype was picked up one time. This chain links TRBV12-3 or TRBV12-4 with TRBJ2-7; the match to TRBD2 covers 8 bases. V trimming: 5 bases; J trimming: 3 bases; junction bases outside the gene matches: 9. The CDR3 covers 15 residues. The CDR3 is CASSPSSGWYYEQYF. DNA for the CDR3: TGTGCCAGCAGTCCATCTAGCGGGTGGTACTACGAGCAGTACTTC.

The gene calls are TRBV28 and TRBJ2-1; 14 nucleotides agree with TRBD2. This CDR3 is built from 19 residues. J gave up 5 bases and V 7 bases, and 16 bases lay outside the gene matches. Germline CDR1 and CDR2: MDHEN and SYDVKM. The CDR3 DNA is TGTGCCAGCAAAGGGACTAGCGGGAGTATTGGACTCGCGGACAATGAGCAGTTCTTC. Translated: CASKGTSGSIGLADNEQFF.

The genes are TRBV10-3 and TRBJ2-1; 8 bases fit TRBD2. J gave up 8 bases and V 7 bases, and 10 bases lay outside the gene matches. Germline lookup yields CDR1 ENHRY and CDR2 SYGVKD. CDR3 length: 14 amino acids. This CDR3 reads CAINPGGSAYEQFF. The CDR3 region has the DNA TGTGCCATCAACCCGGGGGGGAGTGCCTATGAGCAGTTCTTC.

The V and J genes are TRBV20-1 and TRBJ2-7; TRBD1 might be the D (6 bases). Germline CDR1 reads DFQATT; CDR2 reads SNEGSKA (reference sequence). This CDR3 region has 14 residues. Between the trimmed V and J ends, which lost 3 bases and 2 bases, there was a span of 14 bases. CDR3 DNA: TGCAGTGCTAGCCCCTCCACAGGGACCTACGAGCAGTACTTC. It yields the protein CSASPSTGTYEQYF.

This clonotype was seen once. V is TRBV7-2 and J is TRBJ2-3, with 9 nucleotides matching TRBD2. V trimming: 6 bases; J trimming: 2 bases; junction bases outside the gene matches: 6. This CDR3 is built from 15 residues. Germline V gene sequence: CDR1 SGHTA, CDR2 FQGNSA. The CDR3 DNA reads as TGTGCCAGCAGTTGGAGCGGGGGGCTCACAGATACGCAGTATTTT. Translated, it gives CASSWSGGLTDTQYF.